The 32 T cell receptor beta chains presented below share a single source sample, sequenced in a study of radiation and T cells in renal cell carcinoma. Generated by immunoSEQ multiplex PCR, the TCRdb table keeps only in-frame clones and is missing some. The sample shows 130,000 to 150,000 clones, about 86% of them seen only once. Time point indicated: blood 4 weeks post-SBRT, at nephrectomy. Regarding treatment: 15 Gy SBRT to primary tumor, nephrectomy 4 weeks later. The sample consisted of blood, taken from a patient whose treatment included radiotherapy and nephrectomy. The receptor source for this set is a woman aged 45 to 65 with renal cell carcinoma.

J is TRBJ1-2 and V is TRBV10-3; 7 nucleotides align to TRBD1. The V and J ends lost 3 bases and 2 bases, in that order; junction bases with no gene match: 6. The CDR3 consists of 15 residues. Germline V gene sequence: CDR1 ENHRY, CDR2 SYGVKD. In nucleotides, the CDR3 is TGTGCCATCAGTGACCTCAGGGGGGGCAACTATGGCTACACCTTC. Translated, it gives CAISDLRGGNYGYTF.

This sequence joins TRBV7-2 and TRBJ2-1; TRBD2 matches at 13 bases. Germline loops: CDR1 SGHTA, CDR2 FQGNSA. This CDR3 has 16 amino acids. V lost 5 bases and J lost 4; bases outside the gene matches: 5. The CDR3 DNA is TGTGCCAGCAGCCCCGAGACTAGCGGGGGGTACAATGAGCAGTTCTTC. Translating gives CASSPETSGGYNEQFF. The full variable domain, with the rest looked up from reference TRBV7-2 and TRBJ2-1, is GAGVSQSPSNKVTEKGKDVELRCDPISGHTALYWYRQSLGQGLEFLIYFQGNSAPDKSGLPSDRFSAERTGGSVSTLTIQRTQQEDSAVYLCASSPETSGGYNEQFFGPGTRLTVL.

The CDR3 loop reads CASSQGQGGEETQYF. As DNA, the CDR3 is TGTGCCAGCTCCCAAGGACAGGGAGGGGAAGAGACCCAGTACTTC. The rearrangement uses TRBV18 and TRBJ2-5; possible D gene TRBD1, 8 bases. This CDR3 comprises 15 residues. V was shortened by 6 bases and J by 3 bases, with 17 bases between the two germline ends. The germline V gene has CDR1 KGHSH and CDR2 LQKENI.

About this clone: This CDR3 is also generated by other DNA sequences in the sample. This sequence joins TRBV7-9 and TRBJ2-2; D is perhaps TRBD1 (7 bases). The germline V and J ends were trimmed by 4 bases and 1 base, with 10 bases remaining between them. The CDR3 covers 15 residues. Germline CDR1 SEHNR, CDR2 FQNEAQ (reference sequence). CDR3 sequence reads: CASSSQGGNTGELFF. CDR3 DNA sequence: TGTGCCAGCAGCTCCCAGGGGGGGAACACCGGGGAGCTGTTTTTT. Using reference TRBV7-9 and TRBJ2-2 for the parts outside the CDR3, the full variable domain is DTGVSQNPRHKITKRGQNVTFRCDPISEHNRLYWYRQTLGQGPEFLTYFQNEAQLEKSRLLSDRFSAERPKGSFSTLEIQRTEQGDSAMYLCASSSQGGNTGELFFGEGSRLTVL.

CDR3 sequence reads: CASSLNPWTGNTGELFF. CDR3 in DNA: TGTGCCAGCAGCTTAAACCCTTGGACAGGGAACACCGGGGAGCTGTTTTTT. The gene calls are TRBV7-2 and TRBJ2-2, with TRBD1 identical over 7 bases. V gave up 2 bases and J gave up 1 base; unmatched junction bases: 7. The CDR3 spans 17 residues. The germline CDR1 and CDR2 sequences are SGHTA and FQGNSA.

V gene TRBV2 combines with J gene TRBJ2-2; 8 nucleotides align to TRBD2. The CDR3 totals 15 residues. J gave up 7 bases and V 4 bases, and 8 bases lay outside the gene matches. Per the germline V gene, CDR1 is SNHLY and CDR2 is FYNNEI. The CDR3 sequence is CASSVGGGTVGELFF. The CDR3 DNA sequence: TGTGCCAGCAGTGTAGGCGGGGGGACGGTCGGGGAGCTGTTTTTT.

J is TRBJ2-3 and V is TRBV5-1, with D tentatively TRBD1 or TRBD2 (7 bases each). The CDR3 sequence is 15 residues long. Trimming took 3 bases from V and 2 from J, leaving 13 bases between them. CDR1 SGHRS and CDR2 YFSETQ come from the germline V gene. CDR3 DNA sequence: TGCGCCAGCAGCTCAGGGGGGGCCAACACAGATACGCAGTATTTT. Its protein is CASSSGGANTDTQYF.

The chain employs TRBV9 and TRBJ2-1; 8 nucleotides agree with TRBD1. With 1 base clipped from V and 3 bases from J, the junction kept 3 bases outside the gene matches. CDR1 is SGDLS, CDR2 YYNGEE, per germline. The CDR3 has 15 amino acids. The CDR3 DNA is TGTGCCAGCAGCGTATTGGGACAGGTCTACAATGAGCAGTTCTTC. Amino acid sequence: CASSVLGQVYNEQFF.

The rearrangement links TRBV5-1 to TRBJ2-7; D possibly corresponds to TRBD2 (6 bases). Germline CDR1 reads SGHRS; CDR2 reads YFSETQ. The CDR3 loop spans 15 amino acids. V was shortened by 0 bases and J by 0 bases, with 10 bases between the two germline ends. The CDR3 DNA sequence: TGCGCCAGCAGCTTGGCCGGGACTTACTCCTACGAGCAGTACTTC. It codes for CASSLAGTYSYEQYF.

The chain joins TRBV4-3 to TRBJ1-1; tentative D call: TRBD1 (6 bases). The germline gives CDR1 LGHNA, CDR2 YSLEER. Between the trimmed V and J ends, which lost 6 bases and 7 bases, there was a span of 21 bases. CDR3 length: 15 amino acids. This CDR3 is CASRFRGSVRDEAFF. The CDR3, as DNA: TGCGCCAGCAGGTTCAGGGGTTCCGTGAGGGATGAAGCTTTCTTT.

This clone was seen once. The chain has TRBV10-2 and TRBJ1-3; D ambiguous. There are 15 residues in the CDR3. Trimming pared 0 bases from V and 1 base from J, leaving 7 bases between. Germline CDR1 and CDR2: WSHSY and SAAADI. The CDR3 protein is CASSESGSSGNTIYF. The CDR3 nucleotides read TGCGCCAGCAGTGAGTCGGGCAGTTCTGGAAACACCATATATTTT.

The CDR3 nucleotides are TGTGCCAGCAGCTCCCTAGCGGGGGGCACAGATACGCAGTATTTT. This codes for CASSSLAGGTDTQYF. The chain combines TRBV5-4 with TRBJ2-3, with TRBD2 matching over 10 bases. The V gene's germline CDR1 is SGHNT and CDR2 YYREEE (reference sequence). CDR3 size: 15 residues. V lost 3 bases, J lost 1 base, and 2 bases stayed unmatched.

The rearrangement joins TRBV4-3 to TRBJ1-6, with D tentatively TRBD1 (5 bases). CDR1 and CDR2 from the germline V gene are LGHNA and YSLEER. V lost 6 bases and J 6 bases, leaving 21 bases between the germline ends. The CDR3 spans 17 residues. CDR3: CASRASRGYGFNSPLHF. The DNA for the CDR3 is TGCGCCAGCAGAGCGAGTCGGGGGTATGGGTTTAATTCACCCCTCCACTTT.

This clone has just a few counts. V usage is TRBV5-1 and J usage is TRBJ2-2; D is perhaps TRBD1 (5 bases). CDR1 is SGHRS, CDR2 YFSETQ, per germline. The CDR3 runs to 15 residues. The V gene lost 2 bases and the J gene lost 4 bases, with 12 bases spanning the gap. In DNA form, the CDR3 reads TGCGCCAGCAGCTTCGCCGGGCAGGGCACCGGGGAGCTGTTTTTT. This sequence encodes CASSFAGQGTGELFF.

V usage is TRBV19 and J usage is TRBJ2-3, with D hard to call. Germline V gene sequence: CDR1 LNHDA, CDR2 SQIVND (reference sequence). The CDR3 consists of 11 residues. V lost 10 bases and J lost 8, with 13 bases in between. The CDR3 region is CATQFPPTQYF. CDR3 nucleotide sequence: TGTGCCACCCAGTTCCCCCCTACGCAGTATTTT. Full variable domain (remainder filled in from reference TRBV19 and TRBJ2-3): DGGITQSPKYLFRKEGQNVTLSCEQNLNHDAMYWYRQDPGQGLRLIYYSQIVNDFQKGDIAEGYSVSREKKESFPLTVTSAQKNPTAFYLCATQFPPTQYFGPGTRLTVL.

The chain recombines TRBV7-2 with TRBJ2-1; D possibly corresponds to TRBD1 (6 bases). Trimming left V 5 bases short and J 2 bases short, with 13 bases between. CDR3 length equals 15 residues. Germline V gene sequence: CDR1 SGHTA, CDR2 FQGNSA. The CDR3 DNA follows: TGTGCCAGCAGCCTTCGACAGGCCACCTACAATGAGCAGTTCTTC. It translates to CASSLRQATYNEQFF.

The rearrangement joins TRBV18 to TRBJ2-7, with D unclear. Germline CDR1 KGHSH, CDR2 LQKENI. This CDR3 comprises 13 residues. Trimming stripped 0 bases from V and 3 bases from J, with 6 bases between. CDR3 loop: CASSPPSVYEQYF. The DNA of the CDR3 is TGTGCCAGCTCACCACCCTCAGTCTACGAGCAGTACTTC. The variable domain in full, with the rest retrieved from reference TRBV18 and TRBJ2-7, is NAGVMQNPRHLVRRRGQEARLRCSPMKGHSHVYWYRQLPEEGLKFMVYLQKENIIDESGMPKERFSAEFPKEGPSILRIQQVVRGDSAAYFCASSPPSVYEQYFGPGTRLTVT.

In DNA form, the CDR3 reads TGCGCCAGCAGCTTGAACCGCATCCAAGAGACCCAGTACTTC. It specifies CASSLNRIQETQYF. The chain carries TRBV5-1 and TRBJ2-5; no clear D. The V end lost 1 base, the J end lost 1 base, and 8 bases lay between the germline ends. The germline V gene has CDR1 SGHRS and CDR2 YFSETQ. The CDR3 runs 14 residues. Drawing the rest from reference TRBV5-1 and TRBJ2-5, the complete variable domain is KAGVTQTPRYLIKTRGQQVTLSCSPISGHRSVSWYQQTPGQGLQFLFEYFSETQRNKGNFPGRFSGRQFSNSRSEMNVSTLELGDSALYLCASSLNRIQETQYFGPGTRLLVL.

For the CDR3, the DNA is TGTGCCAGCAGCTTCTTACAGGGTAATGAAAAACTGTTTTTT. The encoded protein is CASSFLQGNEKLFF. The chain is built from TRBV7-9 and TRBJ1-4; D perhaps matches TRBD1 (6 bases). The CDR3 spans 14 residues. The V gene lost 3 bases and the J gene lost 4 bases, with 9 bases spanning the gap. Germline loops: CDR1 SEHNR, CDR2 FQNEAQ (reference sequence).

This rearrangement joins TRBV5-1 to TRBJ2-6; unclear D gene. There are 18 residues in the CDR3. Trimming took 0 bases from V and 0 from J, leaving 13 bases between them. Germline CDR1 reads SGHRS; CDR2 reads YFSETQ. The DNA of the CDR3 is TGCGCCAGCAGCTTGGTGCCGTTAGGAAGCTCTGGGGCCAACGTCCTGACTTTC. Amino acid sequence: CASSLVPLGSSGANVLTF.

The rearrangement links TRBV28 to TRBJ1-5; 10 bases agree with TRBD1. Germline V lookup: CDR1 MDHEN, CDR2 SYDVKM. The CDR3 totals 16 residues. Losses at the gene ends were 3 bases for V and 4 bases for J; bases not matched to a gene: 6. The CDR3 is CASSFWDRGSNQPQHF. The DNA of the CDR3 is TGTGCCAGCAGTTTCTGGGACAGGGGATCTAATCAGCCCCAGCATTTT.

The CDR3: CASSRGTPQETQYF. The DNA of the CDR3 is TGTGCCAGCAGTCGGGGGACACCGCAGGAGACCCAGTACTTC. This chain joins TRBV27 and TRBJ2-5; tentatively, D is TRBD1 or TRBD2 (6 bases each). Deletions cut 5 bases from V and 5 bases from J, with 15 bases between. Germline CDR1 MNHEY, CDR2 SMNVEV (reference sequence). The length of the CDR3 is 14 residues.

The CDR3 DNA is TGTGCCAGCAGCTTCGACAGTAAGAAGACGGAGACCCAGTACTTC. Translating it yields CASSFDSKKTETQYF. This chain connects TRBV5-6 to TRBJ2-5; a possible D gene is TRBD1 (5 bases). The germline gives CDR1 SGHDT, CDR2 YYEEEE. The CDR3 consists of 15 residues. Trimming took off 2 bases at V and 5 bases at J, with 16 bases between the two ends. Supplemented by reference TRBV5-6 and TRBJ2-5, the full variable domain reads DAGVTQSPTHLIKTRGQQVTLRCSPKSGHDTVSWYQQALGQGPQFIFQYYEEEERQRGNFPDRFSGHQFPNYSSELNVNALLLGDSALYLCASSFDSKKTETQYFGPGTRLLVL.

This clone was recorded once. The chain recombines TRBV19 with TRBJ2-7, with a weak D call TRBD2 (6 bases). The CDR3 covers 14 residues. In germline, CDR1 is LNHDA, CDR2 SQIVND (reference sequence). Trimming removed 3 bases from V and 2 bases from J, with 11 bases in between. The CDR3 here is CASSIEEGTYEQYF. The CDR3, as DNA: TGTGCCAGTAGTATTGAGGAGGGAACCTACGAGCAGTACTTC.

V gene TRBV19 combines with J gene TRBJ1-5, with 10 bases identical to TRBD1. V gave up 8 bases and J gave up 7 bases; unmatched junction bases: 8. This CDR3 has 14 residues. Germline V gene lookup returns CDR1 LNHDA and CDR2 SQIVND (reference sequence). The CDR3 spells CASWDRGAIQPQHF. The DNA of the CDR3 is TGTGCCAGTTGGGACAGGGGAGCGATACAGCCCCAGCATTTT.

The chain employs TRBV2 and TRBJ2-5; 8 bases align to TRBD1. V shed 5 bases and J 3 bases; nucleotides not matched to a gene: 5. CDR3 length equals 14 residues. The germline V gene has CDR1 SNHLY and CDR2 FYNNEI. The CDR3 region has the DNA TGTGCCAGCAGTCTACAGGGGGGAGAAGAGACCCAGTACTTC. Translation gives CASSLQGGEETQYF.

J is TRBJ2-7 and V is TRBV2; D gene unclear. V gave up 8 bases and J gave up 0 bases, with 14 bases separating them. Germline CDR1 SNHLY, CDR2 FYNNEI. This CDR3 is built from 14 residues. The CDR3 loop reads CASVFERSSYEQYF. The DNA for the CDR3 is TGTGCCAGCGTGTTTGAACGGAGCTCCTACGAGCAGTACTTC. The entire variable domain, with the rest obtained from reference TRBV2 and TRBJ2-7, is as follows: EPEVTQTPSHQVTQMGQEVILRCVPISNHLYFYWYRQILGQKVEFLVSFYNNEISEKSEIFDDQFSVERPDGSNFTLKIRSTKLEDSAMYFCASVFERSSYEQYFGPGTRLTVT.

The genes are TRBV19 and TRBJ2-3; possibly TRBD1 or TRBD2 for D (5 bases each). Trimming cost V 6 bases and J 1 base, with 14 bases left between them. This CDR3 is 15 amino acids long. CDR1 LNHDA and CDR2 SQIVND come from the germline V gene (reference sequence). CDR3 protein: CASRLRDPGTDTQYF. In DNA, the CDR3 is TGTGCCAGTAGGCTCCGGGACCCGGGCACAGATACGCAGTATTTT.

As concerns this clone: The junction departs from the called germline gene at one end, perhaps through a read error. The chain recombines TRBV7-2 with TRBJ2-5, with a possible D match to TRBD1 (5 bases). The CDR3 totals 15 residues. Looked up from germline, CDR1 is SGHTA and CDR2 is FQGNSA. The CDR3 DNA sequence: TGTGCCAGCAGCTTAGTGGTTGGGGCGAAGACACGGTGGGACTTC. Translation gives CASSLVVGAKTRWDF.

This clone was counted between two and nine times. The rearrangement uses TRBV7-9 and TRBJ1-1; D may be TRBD1 (5 bases). CDR3 size: 14 residues. Per the germline V gene, CDR1 is SEHNR and CDR2 is FQNEAQ (reference sequence). Trimming shortened V by 1 base and J by 1 base, and 7 bases separated the two germline ends. CDR3 in amino acids: CASSLVTGNTEAFF. CDR3 in DNA: TGTGCCAGCAGCTTAGTAACAGGGAACACTGAAGCTTTCTTT.

The DNA of the CDR3 is TGTGCCAGCAGCTTAGGAATCGGCGGGGAGAACACCGGGGAGCTGTTTTTT. It specifies CASSLGIGGENTGELFF. The chain has TRBV7-8 and TRBJ2-2, with D possibly TRBD2 on 6 matching bases. This CDR3 spans 17 amino acids. Per germline, CDR1 SGHVS and CDR2 FQNEAQ. The ends were cut back, 1 base at V and 1 base at J, with 13 bases in the middle.

For the CDR3, the DNA is TGCGCCAGCAGCGGGACTTCCAGGTACAATGAGCAGTTCTTC. This codes for CASSGTSRYNEQFF. The chain combines TRBV5-1 with TRBJ2-1; TRBD2 might be the D (6 bases). Per the germline V gene, CDR1 is SGHRS and CDR2 is YFSETQ. V lost 4 bases to trimming and J lost 4 bases, with 12 bases between them. The CDR3 length is 14 residues.